Below are 14 T cell receptor beta chains sequenced from a single sample in a study of shared T cell receptors in the human thymus. TCRdb keeps only in-frame clones here, not all; method: immunoSEQ multiplex PCR. Of about 380,000 clones listed, more than 85% are singletons. Source material: thymocytes. The origin of the receptors is a human donor.

The gene calls are TRBV4-3 and TRBJ1-2, with D possibly being TRBD1 (5 bases). The CDR3 spans 16 residues. Germline V CDR1 and CDR2: LGHNA, YSLEER. Trimming cost V 0 bases and J 4 bases, with 15 bases left between them. CDR3 sequence (DNA): TGCGCCAGCAGCCAAGATAGGCAGGGCCCCTCCTATGGCTACACCTTC. Amino acid sequence: CASSQDRQGPSYGYTF.

This clone was observed a handful of times. This rearrangement joins TRBV4-3 to TRBJ2-3; either TRBD1 or TRBD2 may supply D (5 bases each). Germline assignment: CDR1 LGHNA and CDR2 YSLEER. V lost 4 bases and J lost 1, with 21 bases in between. This CDR3 is built from 18 residues. The CDR3 loop reads CASSPPKGPGTGTDTQYF. The CDR3 DNA follows: TGCGCCAGCAGCCCGCCTAAGGGCCCGGGGACGGGCACAGATACGCAGTATTTT.

The CDR3 reads CASSTRTGNNEQFF. CDR3 DNA sequence: TGTGCCAGCAGCACCAGGACAGGGAACAATGAGCAGTTCTTC. The chain couples TRBV5-4 to TRBJ2-1; TRBD1 matches 8 bases. CDR1 and CDR2 from the germline V gene are SGHNT and YYREEE (reference sequence). The CDR3 contains 14 residues. The V and J ends lost 4 bases and 5 bases, in that order; junction bases with no gene match: 5.

This chain connects TRBV2 to TRBJ2-6, with D perhaps given as TRBD1 or TRBD2 (6 bases each). V lost 8 bases to trimming and J lost 4 bases, with 30 bases between them. The germline CDR1 and CDR2 sequences are SNHLY and FYNNEI. This CDR3 is 20 amino acids long. CDR3 nucleotides: TGTGCCAGCTCACCCAGAGGAAAGGGGGGCCGCGCCACCGGGGCCAACGTCCTGACTTTC. This gives the protein CASSPRGKGGRATGANVLTF. Looking up the rest from reference TRBV2 and TRBJ2-6 gives the full variable domain: EPEVTQTPSHQVTQMGQEVILRCVPISNHLYFYWYRQILGQKVEFLVSFYNNEISEKSEIFDDQFSVERPDGSNFTLKIRSTKLEDSAMYFCASSPRGKGGRATGANVLTFGAGSRLTVL.

The chain couples TRBV10-3 to TRBJ2-1; 11 bases are a match to TRBD2. This CDR3 has 19 amino acids. Germline-derived CDR1 and CDR2 are ENHRY and SYGVKD. V trimming: 0 bases; J trimming: 0 bases; junction bases outside the gene matches: 7. The CDR3 DNA reads as TGTGCCATCAGTGAGTCCGGTAGCGGGAGGGGAAGCTCCTACAATGAGCAGTTCTTC. Residues: CAISESGSGRGSSYNEQFF.

The V call is TRBV27, the J call TRBJ2-2, with a weak D call TRBD1 (6 bases). CDR3 length: 15 residues. Per germline, CDR1 MNHEY and CDR2 SMNVEV (reference sequence). V was clipped by 10 bases and J by 6 bases, with 21 bases between them. The DNA for the CDR3 is TGTGCCACCTGGCGGCAGGGGCCTCCCTCCGGGGAGCTGTTTTTT. This translates into CATWRQGPPSGELFF.

The chain links TRBV28 to TRBJ2-1, with a weak D call TRBD2 (6 bases). In germline, CDR1 is MDHEN, CDR2 SYDVKM. V gave up 8 bases and J gave up 8 bases, with 10 bases separating them. The CDR3 runs to 11 residues. The CDR3: CASGREDEQFF. The CDR3, as DNA: TGTGCCAGCGGCAGGGAGGATGAGCAGTTCTTC.

This sequence joins TRBV27 and TRBJ1-1, with D unclear. The CDR3 spans 13 residues. Trimming pared 8 bases from V and 0 bases from J, leaving 10 bases between. CDR1 and CDR2 from the germline V gene are MNHEY and SMNVEV (reference sequence). This CDR3 is CASGLPMNTEAFF. DNA for the CDR3: TGTGCCAGCGGCTTACCGATGAACACTGAAGCTTTCTTT.

J is TRBJ2-7 and V is TRBV27; a weak D match, TRBD2 (6 bases). Germline V gene sequence: CDR1 MNHEY, CDR2 SMNVEV (reference sequence). Trimming left V 4 bases short and J 0 bases short, with 13 bases between. The CDR3 is 15 amino acids. As DNA, the CDR3 is TGTGCCAGCAGTTCCCCCGGGACTGGCTCCTACGAGCAGTACTTC. Translating gives CASSSPGTGSYEQYF.

The CDR3 region has the DNA TGTGCCAGCAGCCAACGGAGGGCTAACTATGGCTACACCTTC. Its protein is CASSQRRANYGYTF. The gene calls are TRBV5-6 and TRBJ1-2; D is uncertain. From germline, CDR1 is SGHDT and CDR2 YYEEEE. The V end was cut by 4 bases, the J end by 0 bases, with 10 bases between. The CDR3 is 14 amino acids.

The chain links TRBV18 to TRBJ1-1; D remains ambiguous. Germline V gene lookup returns CDR1 KGHSH and CDR2 LQKENI. This CDR3 region has 16 residues. V shed 0 bases and J shed 1 base, with 12 bases lying between them. The CDR3 loop reads CASSPPIPRRNTEAFF. DNA of the CDR3: TGTGCCAGCTCACCACCGATTCCCCGGAGGAACACTGAAGCTTTCTTT.

The V and J genes are TRBV6-1 and TRBJ2-3; 9 bases agree with TRBD1. With 1 base clipped from V and 2 bases from J, the junction kept 1 base outside the gene matches. Germline V gene data show CDR1 as MNHNS and CDR2 as SASEGT. The length of the CDR3 is 15 residues. The chain's CDR3 is CASSEGDRVTDTQYF. CDR3 nucleotide sequence: TGTGCCAGCAGTGAAGGGGACAGGGTCACAGATACGCAGTATTTT.

V and J are TRBV7-9 and TRBJ2-5; possibly TRBD2 for D (5 bases). The CDR3 runs 14 residues. Germline lookup yields CDR1 SEHNR and CDR2 FQNEAQ (reference sequence). Trimming shortened V by 3 bases and J by 3 bases, and 11 bases separated the two germline ends. The CDR3 nucleotides read TGTGCCAGCAGCTTTCCAGCACTAGAAGAGACCCAGTACTTC. As protein: CASSFPALEETQYF.

The V and J genes are TRBV5-4 and TRBJ1-1; D may be TRBD1 (5 bases). The CDR3 contains 13 residues. V was trimmed by 6 bases and J by 0 bases, leaving 9 bases between them. The germline V gene has CDR1 SGHNT and CDR2 YYREEE (reference sequence). CDR3 sequence: CASTRQLNTEAFF. The CDR3 DNA reads as TGTGCCAGCACCAGACAGTTGAACACTGAAGCTTTCTTT.